This T cell receptor beta chain was identified during a study of blood T cell repertoires in COVID-19. At the level of the study: Samples of COVID-19 (acute and convalescent) were obtained from the United States, Italy and Spain. From T cells, B-cell-depleted T cells, or PBMCs came the material, which was cDNA or gDNA.

The germline V and J ends were trimmed by 4 bases and 1 base, with 16 bases remaining between them. This CDR3 has 16 residues. Germline V gene lookup returns CDR1 SGHRS and CDR2 YFSETQ. Source study methods: Estimation of nucleated cell counts was performed using reference gene primer amplification. Using immunoSEQ multiplex PCR, the repertoire was profiled, and TCRdb retains in-frame clones only, with some absent. D and trimming were read from the DNA, whereas the V and J calls and clone size are those reported in that table. This table holds approximately 270,000 clones, about 86% found once. The TCR was taken from a man at least 80 years old with acute or convalescent COVID-19. The specimen was peripheral blood. The chain recombines TRBV5-1 with TRBJ2-3; D is possibly TRBD1 (7 bases). The CDR3 spells CASSLLPGGRTDTQYF. CDR3 DNA: TGCGCCAGCAGCCTCCTTCCAGGGGGGCGCACAGATACGCAGTATTTT.